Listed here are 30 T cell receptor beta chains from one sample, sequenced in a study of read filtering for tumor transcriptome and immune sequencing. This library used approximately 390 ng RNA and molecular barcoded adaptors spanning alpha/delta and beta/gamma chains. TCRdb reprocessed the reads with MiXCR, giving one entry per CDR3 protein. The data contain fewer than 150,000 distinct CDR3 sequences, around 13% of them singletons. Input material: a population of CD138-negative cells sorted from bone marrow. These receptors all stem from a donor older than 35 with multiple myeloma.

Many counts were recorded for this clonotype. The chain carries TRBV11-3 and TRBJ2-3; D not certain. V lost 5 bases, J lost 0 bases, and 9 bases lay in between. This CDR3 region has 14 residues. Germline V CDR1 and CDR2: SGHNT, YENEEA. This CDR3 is CASSLGPSTDTQYF. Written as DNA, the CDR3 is TGTGCCAGCAGCCTCGGTCCCAGCACAGATACGCAGTATTTT.

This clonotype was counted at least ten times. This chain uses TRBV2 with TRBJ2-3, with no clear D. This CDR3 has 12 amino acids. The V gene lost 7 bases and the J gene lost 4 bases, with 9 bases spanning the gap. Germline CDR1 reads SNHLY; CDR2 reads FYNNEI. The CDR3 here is CASTSSSDTQYF. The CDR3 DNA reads TGTGCCAGCACCTCCTCCTCAGATACGCAGTATTTT.

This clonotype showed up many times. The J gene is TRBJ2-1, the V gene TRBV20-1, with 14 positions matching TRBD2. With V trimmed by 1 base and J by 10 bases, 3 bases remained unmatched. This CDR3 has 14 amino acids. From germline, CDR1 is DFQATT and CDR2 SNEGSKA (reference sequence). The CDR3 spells CSARGLAGGVEQFF. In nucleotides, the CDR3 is TGCAGTGCTAGAGGACTAGCGGGAGGGGTAGAGCAGTTCTTC.

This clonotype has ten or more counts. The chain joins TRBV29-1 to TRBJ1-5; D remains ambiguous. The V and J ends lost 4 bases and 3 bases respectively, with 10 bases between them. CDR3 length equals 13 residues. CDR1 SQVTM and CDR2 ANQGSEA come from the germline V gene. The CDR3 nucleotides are TGCAGCGTTGGGGCGGAACTCAATCAGCCCCAGCATTTT. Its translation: CSVGAELNQPQHF. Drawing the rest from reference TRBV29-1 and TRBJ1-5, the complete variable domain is SAVISQKPSRDICQRGTSLTIQCQVDSQVTMMFWYRQQPGQSLTLIATANQGSEATYESGFVIDKFPISRPNLTFSTLTVSNMSPEDSSIYLCSVGAELNQPQHFGDGTRLSIL.

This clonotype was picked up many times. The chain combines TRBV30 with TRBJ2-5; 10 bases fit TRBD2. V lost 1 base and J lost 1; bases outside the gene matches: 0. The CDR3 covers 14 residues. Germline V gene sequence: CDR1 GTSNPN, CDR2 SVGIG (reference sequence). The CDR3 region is CAWSGLAGQETQYF. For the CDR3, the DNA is TGTGCCTGGAGTGGACTAGCGGGCCAAGAGACCCAGTACTTC.

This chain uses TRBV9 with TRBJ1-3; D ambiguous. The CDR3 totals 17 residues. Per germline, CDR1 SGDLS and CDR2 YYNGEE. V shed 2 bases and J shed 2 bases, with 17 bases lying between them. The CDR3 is CASSVEMTRSTGNTIYF. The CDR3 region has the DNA TGTGCCAGCAGCGTCGAAATGACTAGGTCGACTGGAAACACCATATATTTT.

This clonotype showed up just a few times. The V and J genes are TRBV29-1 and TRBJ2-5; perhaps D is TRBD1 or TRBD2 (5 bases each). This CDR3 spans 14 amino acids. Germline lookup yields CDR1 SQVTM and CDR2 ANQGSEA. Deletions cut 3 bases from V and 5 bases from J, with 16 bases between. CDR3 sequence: CSVDLGGVGETQYF. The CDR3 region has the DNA TGCAGCGTTGATCTTGGGGGAGTAGGTGAGACCCAGTACTTC.

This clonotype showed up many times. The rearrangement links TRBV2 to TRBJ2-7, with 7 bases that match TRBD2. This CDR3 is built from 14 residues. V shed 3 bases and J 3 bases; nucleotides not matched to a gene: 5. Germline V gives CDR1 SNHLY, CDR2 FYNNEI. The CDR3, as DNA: TGTGCCAGCAGTGAGCGGGGGACCCGCTACGAGCAGTACTTC. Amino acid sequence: CASSERGTRYEQYF.

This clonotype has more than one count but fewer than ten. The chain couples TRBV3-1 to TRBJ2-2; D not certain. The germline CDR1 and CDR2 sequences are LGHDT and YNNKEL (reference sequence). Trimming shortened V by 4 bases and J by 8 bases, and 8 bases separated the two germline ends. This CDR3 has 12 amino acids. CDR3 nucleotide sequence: TGTGCCAGCAGCCCCTCAGCGGGGGAGCTGTTTTTT. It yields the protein CASSPSAGELFF.

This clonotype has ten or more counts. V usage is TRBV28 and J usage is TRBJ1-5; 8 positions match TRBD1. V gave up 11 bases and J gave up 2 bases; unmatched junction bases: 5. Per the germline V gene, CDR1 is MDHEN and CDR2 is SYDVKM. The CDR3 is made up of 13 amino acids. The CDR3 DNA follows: TGTGCCCACAACAGGGGGGGCAATCAGCCCCAGCATTTT. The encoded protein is CAHNRGGNQPQHF.

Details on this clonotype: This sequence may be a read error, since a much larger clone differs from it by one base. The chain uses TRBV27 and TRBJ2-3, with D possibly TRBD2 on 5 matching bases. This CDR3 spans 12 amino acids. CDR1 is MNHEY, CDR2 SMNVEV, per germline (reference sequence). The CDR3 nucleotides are TGTGCCAGCAGTAACTTTCGGGATACGCGGTATTTT. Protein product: CASSNFRDTRYF.

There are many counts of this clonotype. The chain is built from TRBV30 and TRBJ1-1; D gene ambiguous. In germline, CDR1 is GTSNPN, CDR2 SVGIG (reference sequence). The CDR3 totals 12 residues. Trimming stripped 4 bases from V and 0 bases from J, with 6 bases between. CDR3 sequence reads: CAWIRVNTEAFF. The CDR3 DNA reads TGTGCCTGGATCCGGGTGAACACTGAAGCTTTCTTT.

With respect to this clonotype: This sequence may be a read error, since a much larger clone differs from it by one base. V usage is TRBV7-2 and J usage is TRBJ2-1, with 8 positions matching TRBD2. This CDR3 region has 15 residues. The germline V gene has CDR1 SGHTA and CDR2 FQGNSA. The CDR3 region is CASRNGLAANKEQFF. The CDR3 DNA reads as TGTGCCAGCAGGAACGGACTAGCCGCAAACAAGGAGCAGTTCTTC.

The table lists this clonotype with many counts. CDR3 sequence (DNA): TGCGCCAGCAGCGGCGATCAGGGGGCCTCTAGCACAGATACGCAGTATTTT. It yields the protein CASSGDQGASSTDTQYF. The J gene is TRBJ2-3, the V gene TRBV5-1; 8 bases are shared with TRBD1. Germline lookup yields CDR1 SGHRS and CDR2 YFSETQ. This CDR3 has 17 residues. Losses at the gene ends were 4 bases for V and 0 bases for J; bases not matched to a gene: 10. Full variable domain (missing parts from reference TRBV5-1 and TRBJ2-3): KAGVTQTPRYLIKTRGQQVTLSCSPISGHRSVSWYQQTPGQGLQFLFEYFSETQRNKGNFPGRFSGRQFSNSRSEMNVSTLELGDSALYLCASSGDQGASSTDTQYFGPGTRLTVL.

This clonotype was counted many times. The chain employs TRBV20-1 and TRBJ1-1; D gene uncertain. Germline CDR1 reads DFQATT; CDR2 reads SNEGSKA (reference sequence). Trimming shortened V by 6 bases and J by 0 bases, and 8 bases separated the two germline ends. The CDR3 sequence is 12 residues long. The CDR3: CSAGSMNTEAFF. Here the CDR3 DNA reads TGCAGTGCGGGCAGTATGAACACTGAAGCTTTCTTT.

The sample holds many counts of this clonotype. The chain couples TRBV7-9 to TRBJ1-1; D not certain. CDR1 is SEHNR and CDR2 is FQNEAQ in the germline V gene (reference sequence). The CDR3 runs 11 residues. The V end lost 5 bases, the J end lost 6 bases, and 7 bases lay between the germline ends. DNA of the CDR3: TGTGCCAGCAGCCCCCAGGCTGAAGCTTTCTTT. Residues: CASSPQAEAFF. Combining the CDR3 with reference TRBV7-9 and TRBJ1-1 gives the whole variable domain DTGVSQNPRHKITKRGQNVTFRCDPISEHNRLYWYRQTLGQGPEFLTYFQNEAQLEKSRLLSDRFSAERPKGSFSTLEIQRTEQGDSAMYLCASSPQAEAFFGQGTRLTVV.

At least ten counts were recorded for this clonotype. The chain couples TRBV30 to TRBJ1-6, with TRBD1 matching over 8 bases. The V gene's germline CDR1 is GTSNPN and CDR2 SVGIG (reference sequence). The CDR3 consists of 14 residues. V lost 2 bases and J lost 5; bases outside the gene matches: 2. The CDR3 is CAWSTGQDNSPLHF. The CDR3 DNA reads TGTGCCTGGAGTACGGGACAGGATAATTCACCCCTCCACTTT.

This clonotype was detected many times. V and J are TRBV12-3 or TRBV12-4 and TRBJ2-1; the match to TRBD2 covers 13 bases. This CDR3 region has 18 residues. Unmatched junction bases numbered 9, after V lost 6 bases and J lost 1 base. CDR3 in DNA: TGTGCCAGCAGCAGCAGGACTAGCGGGGGACCGTCCTACAATGAGCAGTTCTTC. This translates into CASSSRTSGGPSYNEQFF.

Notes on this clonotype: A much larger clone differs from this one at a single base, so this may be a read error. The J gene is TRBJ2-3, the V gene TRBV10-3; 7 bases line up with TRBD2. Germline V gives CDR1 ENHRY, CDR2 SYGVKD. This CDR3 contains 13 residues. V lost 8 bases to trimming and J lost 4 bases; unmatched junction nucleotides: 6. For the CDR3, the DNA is TGTGCCATCTGTCCCCTAGCGGCAGATACGCAGTATTTT. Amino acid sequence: CAICPLAADTQYF.

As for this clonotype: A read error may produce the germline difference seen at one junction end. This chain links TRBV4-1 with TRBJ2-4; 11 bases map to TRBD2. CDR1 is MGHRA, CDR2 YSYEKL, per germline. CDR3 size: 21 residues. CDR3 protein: CASSRTIDFSGGATAKDIQYF. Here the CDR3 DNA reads TGCGCCAGCAGCCGGACGATCGATTTTAGCGGGGGGGCGACCGCCAAAGACATTCAGTACTTC.

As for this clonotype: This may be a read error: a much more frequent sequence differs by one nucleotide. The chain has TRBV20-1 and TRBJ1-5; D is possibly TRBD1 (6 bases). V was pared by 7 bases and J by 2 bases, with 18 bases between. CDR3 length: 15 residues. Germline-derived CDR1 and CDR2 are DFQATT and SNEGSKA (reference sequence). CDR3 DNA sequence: TGCAGTGTTAGGGGCCCAGGGGCCGGCAATCAGCCCCAGCATTTT. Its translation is CSVRGPGAGNQPQHF.

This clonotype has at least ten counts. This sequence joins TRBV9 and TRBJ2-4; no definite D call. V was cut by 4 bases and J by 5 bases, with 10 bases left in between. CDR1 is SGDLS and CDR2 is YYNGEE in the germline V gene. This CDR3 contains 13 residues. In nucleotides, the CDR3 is TGTGCCAGCAGCACCCAGACCCAAAACATTCAGTACTTC. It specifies CASSTQTQNIQYF.

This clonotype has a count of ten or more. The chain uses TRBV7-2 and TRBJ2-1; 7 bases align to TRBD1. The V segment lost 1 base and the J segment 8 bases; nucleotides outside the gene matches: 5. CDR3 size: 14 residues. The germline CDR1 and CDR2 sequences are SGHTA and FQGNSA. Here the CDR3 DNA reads TGTGCCAGCAGCTTAGTGACAGGGAGCGATGAGCAGTTCTTC. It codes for CASSLVTGSDEQFF.

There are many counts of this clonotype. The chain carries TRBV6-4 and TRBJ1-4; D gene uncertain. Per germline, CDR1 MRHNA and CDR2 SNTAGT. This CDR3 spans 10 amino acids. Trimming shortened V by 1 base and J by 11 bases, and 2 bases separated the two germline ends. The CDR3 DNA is TGTGCCAGCAGTGACTTGAAACTGTTTTTT. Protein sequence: CASSDLKLFF.

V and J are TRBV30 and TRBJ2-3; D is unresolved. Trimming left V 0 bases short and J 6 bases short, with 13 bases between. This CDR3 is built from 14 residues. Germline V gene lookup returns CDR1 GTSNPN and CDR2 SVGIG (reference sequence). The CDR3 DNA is TGTGCCTGGAGTGTAAACTCTGGTGGCGATACGCAGTATTTT. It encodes CAWSVNSGGDTQYF.

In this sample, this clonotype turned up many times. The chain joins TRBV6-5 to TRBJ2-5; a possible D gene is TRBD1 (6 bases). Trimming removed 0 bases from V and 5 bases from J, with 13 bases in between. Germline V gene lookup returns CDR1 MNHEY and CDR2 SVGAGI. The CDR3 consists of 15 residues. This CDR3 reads CASSYSIVRGETQYF. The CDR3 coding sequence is TGTGCCAGCAGTTACTCGATCGTTAGGGGGGAGACCCAGTACTTC.

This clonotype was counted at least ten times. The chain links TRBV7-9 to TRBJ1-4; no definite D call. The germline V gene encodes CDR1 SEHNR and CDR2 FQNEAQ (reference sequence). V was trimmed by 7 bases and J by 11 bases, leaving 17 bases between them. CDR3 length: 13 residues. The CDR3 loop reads CASNPGTGSKLFF. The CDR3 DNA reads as TGTGCCAGCAACCCTGGCACGGGGTCCAAACTGTTTTTT.

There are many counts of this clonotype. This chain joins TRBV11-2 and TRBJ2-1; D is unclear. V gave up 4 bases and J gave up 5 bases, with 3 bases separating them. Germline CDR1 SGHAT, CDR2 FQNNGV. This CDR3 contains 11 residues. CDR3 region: CASSSNNEQFF. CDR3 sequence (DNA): TGTGCCAGCAGCTCAAACAATGAGCAGTTCTTC. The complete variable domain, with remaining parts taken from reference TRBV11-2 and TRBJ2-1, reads EAGVAQSPRYKIIEKRQSVAFWCNPISGHATLYWYQQILGQGPKLLIQFQNNGVVDDSQLPKDRFSAERLKGVDSTLKIQPAKLEDSAVYLCASSSNNEQFFGPGTRLTVL.

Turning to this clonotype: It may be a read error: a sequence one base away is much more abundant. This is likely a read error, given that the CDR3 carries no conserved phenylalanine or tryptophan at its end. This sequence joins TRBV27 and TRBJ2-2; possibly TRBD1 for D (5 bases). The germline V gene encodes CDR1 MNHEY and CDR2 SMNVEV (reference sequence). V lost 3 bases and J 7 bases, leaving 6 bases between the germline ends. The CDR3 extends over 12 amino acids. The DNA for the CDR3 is TGTGCCAGCAGTTTGGGGCGCGGGGAGCTGTTTTCT. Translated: CASSLGRGELFS.

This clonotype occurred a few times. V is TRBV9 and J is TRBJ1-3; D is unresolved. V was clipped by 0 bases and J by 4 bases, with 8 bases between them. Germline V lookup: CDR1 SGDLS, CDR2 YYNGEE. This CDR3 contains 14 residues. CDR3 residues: CASSVALRGNTIYF. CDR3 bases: TGTGCCAGCAGCGTAGCTTTGAGGGGAAACACCATATATTTT.